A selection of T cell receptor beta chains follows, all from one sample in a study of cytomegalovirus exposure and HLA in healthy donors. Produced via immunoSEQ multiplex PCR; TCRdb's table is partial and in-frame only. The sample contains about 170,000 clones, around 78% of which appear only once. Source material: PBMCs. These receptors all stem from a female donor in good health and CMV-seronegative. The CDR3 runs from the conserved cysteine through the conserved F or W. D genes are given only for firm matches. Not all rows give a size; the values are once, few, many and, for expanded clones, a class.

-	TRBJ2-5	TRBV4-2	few	CASSQEWRSSGPLDTQYF	TGTGCCAGCAGCCAAGAGTGGCGATCGAGCGGGCCCTTGGACACCCAGTACTTC
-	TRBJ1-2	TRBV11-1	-	CASSGAGANYGYTF	TGTGCCAGCAGCGGAGCAGGGGCTAACTATGGCTACACCTTC
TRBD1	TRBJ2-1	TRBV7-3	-	CASSTGTGNEQFF	TGTGCCAGCAGCACCGGGACAGGCAATGAGCAGTTCTTC
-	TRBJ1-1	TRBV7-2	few	CASSLGGTANTEAFF	TGTGCCAGCAGCTTGGGGGGGACGGCGAACACTGAAGCTTTCTTT
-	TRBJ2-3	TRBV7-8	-	CASSLRSGMAGKRTDTQYF	TGTGCCAGCAGCTTGCGGTCTGGCATGGCGGGGAAACGCACAGATACGCAGTATTTT
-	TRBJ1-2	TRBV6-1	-	CASSTGLLYGYTF	TGTGCCAGCAGTACAGGATTGCTCTATGGCTACACCTTC
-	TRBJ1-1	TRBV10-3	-	CAISESNTATEAFF	TGTGCCATCAGTGAATCAAACACCGCCACTGAAGCTTTCTTT
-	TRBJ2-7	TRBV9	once	CASSPGVTAGREQYF	TGTGCCAGCAGCCCGGGGGTGACGGCGGGGAGGGAGCAGTACTTC
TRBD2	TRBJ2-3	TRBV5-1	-	CASSSPLPGRSMTSTDTQYF	TGCGCCAGCAGCTCTCCCCTGCCCGGGAGGAGTATGACTAGCACAGATACGCAGTATTTT
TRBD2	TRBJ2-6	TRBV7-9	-	CASSLFRASGRPGANVLTF	TGTGCCAGCAGCTTGTTCAGGGCTAGCGGAAGACCTGGGGCCAACGTCCTGACTTTC
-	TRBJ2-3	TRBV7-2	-	CASSPGGPVTDTQYF	TGTGCCAGCAGCCCCGGAGGGCCGGTCACAGATACGCAGTATTTT
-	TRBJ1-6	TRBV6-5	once	CASSRGGLHNSPLHF	TGTGCCAGCAGTAGGGGGGGTTTGCATAATTCACCCCTCCACTTT
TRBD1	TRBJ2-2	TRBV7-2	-	CASSETGVNTGELFF	TGTGCCAGCAGCGAAACAGGGGTGAACACCGGGGAGCTGTTTTTT
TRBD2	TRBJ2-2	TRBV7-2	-	CASSLASGGSTGELFF	TGTGCCAGCAGCTTAGCTAGCGGGGGAAGCACCGGGGAGCTGTTTTTT
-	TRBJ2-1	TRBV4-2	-	CASSQDRTEQFF	TGTGCCAGCAGCCAAGACCGGACAGAGCAGTTCTTC
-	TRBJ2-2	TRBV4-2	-	CASSQEVGVAGELFF	TGTGCCAGCAGCCAAGAGGTCGGGGTAGCCGGGGAGCTGTTTTTT
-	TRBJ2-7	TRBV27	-	CASSFGRRYEQYF	TGTGCCAGCAGTTTCGGCAGGCGCTACGAGCAGTACTTC
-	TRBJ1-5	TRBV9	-	CASSVTGWSNQPQHF	TGTGCCAGCAGCGTAACCGGTTGGAGCAATCAGCCCCAGCATTTT
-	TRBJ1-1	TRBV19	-	CASSSDRQATNTEAFF	TGTGCCAGTAGTTCTGACCGGCAGGCCACCAACACTGAAGCTTTCTTT
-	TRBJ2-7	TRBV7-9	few	CASSITGYEQYF	TGTGCCAGCAGCATTACTGGTTACGAGCAGTACTTC
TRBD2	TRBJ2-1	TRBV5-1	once	CASSLGGGASSYNEQFF	TGCGCCAGCAGCTTGGGCGGGGGTGCAAGCTCCTACAATGAGCAGTTCTTC
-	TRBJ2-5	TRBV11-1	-	CASGDPRATREQYF	TGTGCCAGCGGCGACCCAAGAGCTACCCGGGAGCAGTACTTC
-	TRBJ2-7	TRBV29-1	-	CSVLLYEQYF	TGCAGCGTGTTACTCTACGAGCAGTACTTC
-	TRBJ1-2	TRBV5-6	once	CASSFSAGYTF	TGTGCCAGCAGCTTTAGCGCCGGCTACACCTTC
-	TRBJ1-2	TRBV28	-	CASSRGGMGGYTF	TGTGCCAGCAGCCGGGGGGGCATGGGTGGCTACACCTTC
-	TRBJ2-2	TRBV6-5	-	CASSLQGWVGTGELFF	TGTGCCAGCAGTTTACAGGGTTGGGTAGGCACCGGGGAGCTGTTTTTT
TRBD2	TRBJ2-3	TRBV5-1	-	CASKISGGDTDTQYF	TGCGCCAGCAAGATTAGCGGGGGGGACACAGATACGCAGTATTTT
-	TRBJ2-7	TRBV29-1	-	CSVGLHGSYEQYF	TGCAGCGTAGGACTCCACGGTTCCTACGAGCAGTACTTC
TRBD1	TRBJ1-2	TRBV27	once	CASSLSRGQGDGYTF	TGTGCCAGCAGTTTATCTCGAGGGCAGGGGGATGGCTACACCTTC
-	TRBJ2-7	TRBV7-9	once	CASSLGAVRGYEQYF	TGTGCCAGCAGCTTAGGGGCAGTTCGGGGCTACGAGCAGTACTTC
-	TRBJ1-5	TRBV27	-	CASSASGGNSNQPQHF	TGTGCCAGCAGTGCCTCGGGGGGGAATAGCAATCAGCCCCAGCATTTT
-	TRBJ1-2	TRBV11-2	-	CASSLAGLLYDYTF	TGTGCCAGCAGCTTAGCTGGACTCCTCTATGACTACACCTTC
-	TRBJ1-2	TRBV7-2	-	CASSEAPGKDYGYTF	TGTGCCAGCAGCGAAGCCCCGGGTAAGGACTATGGCTACACCTTC
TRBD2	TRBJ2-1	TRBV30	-	CARSGGGAGEQFF	TGTGCCCGGAGCGGCGGGGGGGCAGGTGAGCAGTTCTTC
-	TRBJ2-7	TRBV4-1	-	CASSQTTGLLTYEQYF	TGCGCCAGCAGCCAAACCACAGGGCTACTTACCTACGAGCAGTACTTC
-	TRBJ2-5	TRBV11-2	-	CASSLDQLSGETQYF	TGTGCCAGCAGCTTAGATCAGCTCAGCGGTGAGACCCAGTACTTC
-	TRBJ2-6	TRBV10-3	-	CAIASALLGANGLTF	TGTGCCATCGCGTCAGCTCTCCTTGGGGCCAACGGCCTGACTTTC
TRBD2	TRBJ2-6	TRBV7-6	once	CASSLAPGGGSSGANVLTF	TGTGCCAGCAGCTTAGCCCCTGGGGGGGGGAGCTCTGGGGCCAACGTCCTGACTTTC
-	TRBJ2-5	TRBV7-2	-	CASSLMLAQETQYF	TGTGCCAGCAGCTTAATGCTAGCCCAAGAGACCCAGTACTTC
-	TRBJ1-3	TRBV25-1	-	CASHSTGNTIYF	TGTGCCAGCCACAGTACTGGAAACACCATATATTTT
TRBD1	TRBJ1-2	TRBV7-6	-	CASSMGQGLSGYTF	TGTGCCAGCAGCATGGGACAGGGATTGAGTGGCTACACCTTC
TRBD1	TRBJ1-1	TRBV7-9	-	CASSRDRGRGTEAFF	TGTGCCAGCAGCCGGGACAGGGGGAGAGGCACTGAAGCTTTCTTT
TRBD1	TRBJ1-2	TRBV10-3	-	CAISAGQGLGGYTF	TGTGCCATCAGTGCGGGACAGGGCTTAGGTGGCTACACCTTC
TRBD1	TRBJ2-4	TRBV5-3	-	CARSFRGPEAKNIQYF	TGTGCCAGAAGCTTTAGGGGGCCGGAAGCCAAAAACATTCAGTACTTC
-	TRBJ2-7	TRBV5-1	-	CASSLALGSPATYEQYF	TGCGCCAGCAGCTTGGCCCTCGGGTCCCCCGCCACCTACGAGCAGTACTTC
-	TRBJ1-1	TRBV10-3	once	CAIRGQSESSSAFF	TGTGCCATCCGAGGGCAGAGTGAGTCCTCTTCGGCTTTCTTT
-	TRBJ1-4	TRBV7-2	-	CASSLNRGQNEKLFF	TGTGCCAGCAGCTTAAATAGAGGTCAAAATGAAAAACTGTTTTTT
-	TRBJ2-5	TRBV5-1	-	CASSLGAAYQETQYF	TGCGCCAGCAGCTTGGGTGCGGCGTACCAAGAGACCCAGTACTTC
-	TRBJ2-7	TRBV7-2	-	CASSLGQVYSYEQYF	TGTGCCAGCAGCTTAGGGCAGGTCTACTCCTACGAGCAGTACTTC
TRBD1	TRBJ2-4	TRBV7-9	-	CASSIQTGRLAKNSQYF	TGTGCCAGCAGCATACAGACAGGGAGATTGGCCAAAAACAGTCAGTACTTC
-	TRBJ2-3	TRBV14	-	CASSQYSTDTQYF	TGTGCCAGCAGCCAATATAGCACAGATACGCAGTATTTT
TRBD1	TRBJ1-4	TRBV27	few	CASRNRGLVAGTNEKLFF	TGTGCCAGCAGGAACAGGGGGTTGGTGGCTGGCACTAATGAAAAACTGTTTTTT
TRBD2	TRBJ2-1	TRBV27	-	CATNSGSRYNEQFF	TGTGCCACCAATAGCGGGAGTAGGTACAATGAGCAGTTCTTC
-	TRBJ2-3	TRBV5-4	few	CASSLAARGTPDTQYF	TGTGCCAGCAGCTTGGCAGCGCGGGGGACACCAGATACGCAGTATTTT
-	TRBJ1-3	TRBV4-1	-	CASSQETYSGNTIYF	TGCGCCAGCAGCCAGGAGACTTACTCTGGAAACACCATATATTTT
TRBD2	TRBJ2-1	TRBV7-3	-	CASSLGLAGSSEQFF	TGTGCCAGCAGCTTGGGACTAGCGGGATCGTCTGAGCAGTTCTTC
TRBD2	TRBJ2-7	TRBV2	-	CASKVAGGPQYF	TGTGCCAGCAAGGTAGCGGGAGGACCCCAGTACTTC
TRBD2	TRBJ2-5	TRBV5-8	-	CASSRTSGRETQYF	TGTGCCAGCAGCAGGACTAGCGGGAGAGAGACCCAGTACTTC
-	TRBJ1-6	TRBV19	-	CASSPPSTGTSPSPLHF	TGTGCCAGTAGCCCACCATCCACTGGGACAAGCCCTTCACCCCTCCACTTT
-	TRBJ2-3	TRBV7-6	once	CASSLVGVTDTQYF	TGTGCCAGCAGCTTAGTCGGGGTCACAGATACGCAGTATTTT